This paragraph covers one T cell receptor (beta chain) sequence. This clonotype was observed many times. Its antigen specificity is not known. No base quality information exists; no much larger clone differs at one position. Reading the germline V gene gives CDR1 SGHVS and CDR2 FNYEAQ. The CDR3 has 14 amino acids, counting the end cysteine and phenylalanine. Only CDR3 DNA remains: 42 bases, in frame from the first base. V was cut back by 4 bases and J by 9 bases, leaving a gap of 16 bases between them. Sample treatment or condition, as interpreted from the label and publication: live attenuated yellow fever vaccine strain. At every blood-draw timepoint, two biological replicates of bulk PBMCs were collected. PBMCs were isolated from peripheral blood using a standard Ficoll-Paque protocol. RNA was extracted with TriZol from bulk PBMCs, CD4 and CD8 fractions, and dextramer-positive and dextramer-negative fractions.

TCR cDNA was synthesized by 5'RACE template switching, through which a universal primer site and unique molecular identifiers were introduced. cDNA synthesis was primed from both the TCR alpha and TCR beta constant segments. Libraries were amplified in two PCR steps, with sample barcodes and sequencing adapters added in the second step. Sequencing of libraries was performed on Illumina HiSeq 2500 (2x100 bp) or NovaSeq (2x150 bp). The paper's processing steps were these. Reads were demultiplexed and collapsed into UMI consensus sequences with MIGEC, and V(D)J alignment was performed with MiXCR. Clonotypes responding to the vaccine were identified with edgeR on replicate PBMC samples, with the criteria of FDR below 0.01 and a log2 fold change above 5 up to day 15. Each bulk clonotype received a CD4 or CD8 identity based on whether the sequenced CD4 or CD8 repertoire contained that clonotype at higher abundance. TCRdb handled the public reads itself, with Q25 trimming in fastp and clone calling in MiXCR, and kept productive beta chains. When rows share a CDR3 protein, they turn into one entry using the most common DNA and genes. What appears here as the V and J calls and clone size reflects TCRdb's work, not the paper's. For this sample there are 450,000 to 650,000 distinct CDR3 sequences; 20% to 25% appear just once. The ten largest clones capture around 17% of the sample.

The sample is drawn from a study of T cells after yellow fever vaccination (dated by TCRdb to between 2018 and 2020). Regarding the study in general: The SMART-Seq v4 Ultra Low Input RNA kit was used to prepare libraries from fractions with low cell numbers. Blood samples were taken at several timepoints before and after primary and secondary immunization, and bulk PBMC replicates and cell subsets were isolated. Two healthy male donors, one aged 18 to 30 and one aged 30 to 40 years, made up the cohort. Bulk TCR alpha and beta repertoires were sequenced longitudinally to track T-cell clones before and after primary and booster YFV17D yellow fever vaccination. What the study reported, not specific to this receptor: Most clones expanded after primary vaccination were re-detected after the booster (almost 98% of CD4 and approximately 85% of CD8), suggesting broad memory maintenance. The secondary T-cell response was found to be weaker but faster than the primary response, with a peak reached on day 5 rather than on day 15. A small fraction of clonotypes appeared in both the CD4 and CD8 compartments, likely as a result of convergent recombination. The study included only two donors, which limits how far the findings can be generalized. Because abundant contaminating clonotypes from the bulk population could be contained in FACS-sorted repertoires, computational filtering was required.

Recombination linked TRBV7-6 to TRBJ2-4, with the D gene not clear enough to name. Source: PBMCs, taken 20 to 25 days after the first yellow fever vaccination. This TCR came from a man aged 18 to 29 who received the YFV17D yellow fever vaccine. The CDR3 corresponds to CASSSRVADGIQYF. The sequence in DNA is TGTGCCAGCAGCTCTCGGGTGGCAGACGGCATTCAGTACTTC.